The sequence of this TCR beta chain was determined in a study of cytomegalovirus exposure and HLA in healthy donors. Germline CDR1 is MNHEY and CDR2 is SVGAGI. This CDR3 has 11 amino acids. The V gene lost 3 bases and the J gene lost 11 bases, with 10 bases spanning the gap. This PCR relied on a set of 60 Vbeta primers and 13 Jbeta primers. Sequencing used immunoSEQ multiplex PCR; TCRdb keeps in-frame clones, though not all of them. The table includes about 200,000 clones, 65% to 85% detected once. This TCR derives from a man aged 25 to 40 in good health and CMV-seronegative. The sample consisted of PBMCs. The chain recombines TRBV6-5 with TRBJ1-1; D is undetermined. CDR3 sequence reads: CASSYSGMAFF. The DNA for the CDR3 is TGTGCCAGCAGTTATTCCGGGATGGCTTTCTTT.